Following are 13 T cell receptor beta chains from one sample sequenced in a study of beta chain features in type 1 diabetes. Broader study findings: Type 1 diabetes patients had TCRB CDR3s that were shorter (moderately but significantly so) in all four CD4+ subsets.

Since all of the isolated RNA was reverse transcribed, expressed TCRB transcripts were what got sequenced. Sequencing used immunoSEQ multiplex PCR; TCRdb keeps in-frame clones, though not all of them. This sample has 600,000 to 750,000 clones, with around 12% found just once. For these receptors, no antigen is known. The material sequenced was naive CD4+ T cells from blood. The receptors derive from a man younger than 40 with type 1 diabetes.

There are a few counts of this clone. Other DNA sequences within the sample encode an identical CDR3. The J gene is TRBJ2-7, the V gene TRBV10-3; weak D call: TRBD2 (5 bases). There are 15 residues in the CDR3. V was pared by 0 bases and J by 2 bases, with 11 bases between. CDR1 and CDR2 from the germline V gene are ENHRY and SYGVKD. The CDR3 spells CAISESTSSPYEQYF. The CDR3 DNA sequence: TGTGCCATCAGTGAGTCTACTAGTTCCCCCTACGAGCAGTACTTC.

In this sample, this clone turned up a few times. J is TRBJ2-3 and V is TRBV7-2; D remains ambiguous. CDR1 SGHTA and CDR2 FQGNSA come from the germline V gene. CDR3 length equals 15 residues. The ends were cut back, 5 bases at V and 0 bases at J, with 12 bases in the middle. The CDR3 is CASSTKPLSTDTQYF. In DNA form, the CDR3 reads TGTGCCAGCAGCACCAAGCCCCTTAGCACAGATACGCAGTATTTT.

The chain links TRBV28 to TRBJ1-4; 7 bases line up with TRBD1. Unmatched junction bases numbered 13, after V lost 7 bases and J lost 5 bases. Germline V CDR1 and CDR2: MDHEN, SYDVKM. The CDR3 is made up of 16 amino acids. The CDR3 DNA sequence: TGTGCCAGCACCCAAGAGGGGGCGGAGGTCAATGAAAAACTGTTTTTT. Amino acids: CASTQEGAEVNEKLFF.

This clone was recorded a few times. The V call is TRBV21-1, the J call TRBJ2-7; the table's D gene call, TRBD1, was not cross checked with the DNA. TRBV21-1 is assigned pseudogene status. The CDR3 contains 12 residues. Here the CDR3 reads CASSDQGYEQYF. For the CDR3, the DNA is TGTGCCAGCAGCGATCAGGGCTACGAGCAGTACTTC.

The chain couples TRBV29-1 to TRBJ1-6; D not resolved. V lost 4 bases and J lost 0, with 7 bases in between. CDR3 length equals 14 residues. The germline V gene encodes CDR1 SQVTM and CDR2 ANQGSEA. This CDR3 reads CSVAESSYNSPLHF. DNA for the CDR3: TGCAGCGTTGCAGAGAGCTCCTATAATTCACCCCTCCACTTT.

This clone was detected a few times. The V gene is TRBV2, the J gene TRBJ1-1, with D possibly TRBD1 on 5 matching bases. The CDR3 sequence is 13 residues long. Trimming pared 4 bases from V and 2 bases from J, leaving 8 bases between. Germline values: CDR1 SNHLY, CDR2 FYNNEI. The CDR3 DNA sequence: TGTGCCAGCAGTGGACAGACAAACACTGAAGCTTTCTTT. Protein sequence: CASSGQTNTEAFF.

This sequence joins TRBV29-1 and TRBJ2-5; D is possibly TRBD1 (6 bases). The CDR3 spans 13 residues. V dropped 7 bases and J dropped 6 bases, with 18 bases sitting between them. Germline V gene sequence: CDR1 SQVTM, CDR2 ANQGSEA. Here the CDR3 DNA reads TGCAGCGCTGAGGGGAACAGGGATAAGACCCAGTACTTC. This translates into CSAEGNRDKTQYF.

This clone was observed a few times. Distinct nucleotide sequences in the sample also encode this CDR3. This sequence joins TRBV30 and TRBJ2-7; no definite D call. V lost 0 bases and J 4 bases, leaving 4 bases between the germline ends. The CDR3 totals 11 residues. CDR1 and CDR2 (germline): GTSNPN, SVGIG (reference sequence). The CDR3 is CAWSVSYEQYF. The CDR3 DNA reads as TGTGCCTGGAGTGTGAGTTACGAGCAGTACTTC. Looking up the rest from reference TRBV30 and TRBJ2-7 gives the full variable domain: SQTIHQWPATLVQPVGSPLSLECTVEGTSNPNLYWYRQAAGRGLQLLFYSVGIGQISSEVPQNLSASRPQDRQFILSSKKLLLSDSGFYLCAWSVSYEQYFGPGTRLTVT.

The CDR3 spells CASSEQDSLAKNIQYF. Written as DNA, the CDR3 is TGTGCCAGCAGTGAACAGGACTCACTAGCCAAAAACATTCAGTACTTC. The V call is TRBV6-1, the J call TRBJ2-4; TRBD2 is a possible D gene (5 bases). V lost 2 bases to trimming and J lost 0 bases, with 11 bases between them. The CDR3 covers 16 residues. Germline V gene lookup returns CDR1 MNHNS and CDR2 SASEGT.

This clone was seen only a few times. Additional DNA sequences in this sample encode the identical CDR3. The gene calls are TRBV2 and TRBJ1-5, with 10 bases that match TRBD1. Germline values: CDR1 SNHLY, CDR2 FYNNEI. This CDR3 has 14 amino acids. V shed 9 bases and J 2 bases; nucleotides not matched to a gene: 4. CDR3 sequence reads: CASRQGAGNQPQHF. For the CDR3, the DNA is TGTGCCAGTAGACAGGGGGCGGGCAATCAGCCCCAGCATTTT.

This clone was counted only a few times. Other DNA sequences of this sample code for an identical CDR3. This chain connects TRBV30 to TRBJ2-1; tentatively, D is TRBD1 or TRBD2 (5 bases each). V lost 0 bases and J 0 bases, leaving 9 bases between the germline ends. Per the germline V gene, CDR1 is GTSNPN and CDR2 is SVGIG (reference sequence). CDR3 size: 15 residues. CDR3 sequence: CAWSVGTSSYNEQFF. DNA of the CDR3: TGTGCCTGGAGTGTAGGGACGAGCTCCTACAATGAGCAGTTCTTC.

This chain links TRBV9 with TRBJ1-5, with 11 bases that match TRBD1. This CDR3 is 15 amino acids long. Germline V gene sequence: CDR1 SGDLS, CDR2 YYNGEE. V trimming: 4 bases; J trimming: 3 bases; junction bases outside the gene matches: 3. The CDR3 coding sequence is TGTGCCAGCAGCACGGGACAGGGGGTCAATCAGCCCCAGCATTTT. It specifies CASSTGQGVNQPQHF.

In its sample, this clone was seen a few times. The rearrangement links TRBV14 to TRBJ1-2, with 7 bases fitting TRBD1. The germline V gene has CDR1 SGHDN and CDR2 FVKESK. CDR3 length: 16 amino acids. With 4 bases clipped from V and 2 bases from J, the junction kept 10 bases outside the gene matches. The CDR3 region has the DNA TGTGCCAGCAGCCCGATAGGACAGGCCTGGAACTATGGCTACACCTTC. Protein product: CASSPIGQAWNYGYTF.